These 20 T cell receptor beta chains came from one sample sequenced in a study of T cell changes during pregnancy in multiple sclerosis. Clones were sequenced by immunoSEQ multiplex PCR, and TCRdb holds only the in-frame ones, with some missing. This repertoire shows about 48,000 clones, around 94% found once; its top ten account for under 0.55%. The sequencing here drew on CD4+ T cells from peripheral blood mononuclear cells, taken in the first trimester of pregnancy. These receptors all come from a female donor with multiple sclerosis, enrolled in a pregnancy study.

The genes are TRBV6-1 and TRBJ2-7; 12 bases line up with TRBD2. J gave up 6 bases and V 2 bases, and 11 bases lay outside the gene matches. This CDR3 spans 17 amino acids. Germline CDR1 MNHNS, CDR2 SASEGT. The CDR3 bases are TGTGCCAGCAGTGAATCACTAGCGGGGGGCCCGTTTTCCGAGCAGTACTTC. Protein product: CASSESLAGGPFSEQYF.

The chain carries TRBV10-3 and TRBJ2-2; 7 nucleotides agree with TRBD2. Germline assignment: CDR1 ENHRY and CDR2 SYGVKD. The CDR3 has 12 residues. CDR3 protein: CAGGKVTGELFF. In DNA, the CDR3 is TGTGCGGGGGGGAAGGTTACCGGGGAGCTGTTTTTT.

V usage is TRBV14 and J usage is TRBJ2-3, with TRBD2 matching over 12 bases. The CDR3 is 15 amino acids. V trimming: 4 bases; J trimming: 5 bases; junction bases outside the gene matches: 4. Germline V gene data show CDR1 as SGHDN and CDR2 as FVKESK. CDR3 nucleotides: TGTGCCAGCAGCCCTAGCGGGGGGGCAGGAGATACGCAGTATTTT. This codes for CASSPSGGAGDTQYF.

The V call is TRBV19, the J call TRBJ2-3; 16 bases are a match to TRBD2. Germline V gene sequence: CDR1 LNHDA, CDR2 SQIVND (reference sequence). Losses at the gene ends were 5 bases for V and 2 bases for J; bases not matched to a gene: 7. CDR3 length: 18 residues. CDR3 sequence reads: CASSGTSGGAGYTDTQYF. The CDR3 coding sequence is TGTGCCAGTAGTGGGACTAGCGGGGGGGCCGGTTACACAGATACGCAGTATTTT.

V gene TRBV7-9 combines with J gene TRBJ2-1; 9 bases line up with TRBD2. Germline V gives CDR1 SEHNR, CDR2 FQNEAQ (reference sequence). The CDR3 is 15 residues long. V lost 8 bases, J lost 2 bases, and 7 bases stayed unmatched. The CDR3 sequence: CASRGSGGTYNEQFF. The CDR3 DNA is TGTGCCAGCCGGGGAAGCGGGGGGACCTACAATGAGCAGTTCTTC. The complete variable domain, with remaining parts taken from reference TRBV7-9 and TRBJ2-1, reads DTGVSQNPRHKITKRGQNVTFRCDPISEHNRLYWYRQTLGQGPEFLTYFQNEAQLEKSRLLSDRFSAERPKGSFSTLEIQRTEQGDSAMYLCASRGSGGTYNEQFFGPGTRLTVL.

The chain joins TRBV18 to TRBJ2-3, with D possibly matching TRBD2 (5 bases). CDR3 length: 15 residues. Germline V lookup: CDR1 KGHSH, CDR2 LQKENI. Trimming cost V 0 bases and J 4 bases, with 11 bases left between them. The DNA for the CDR3 is TGTGCCAGCTCACCACCGCACGGAGGACCAGATACGCAGTATTTT. Its protein is CASSPPHGGPDTQYF. The full variable domain, in which reference TRBV18 and TRBJ2-3 provide the parts outside the CDR3, is NAGVMQNPRHLVRRRGQEARLRCSPMKGHSHVYWYRQLPEEGLKFMVYLQKENIIDESGMPKERFSAEFPKEGPSILRIQQVVRGDSAAYFCASSPPHGGPDTQYFGPGTRLTVL.

This rearrangement joins TRBV2 to TRBJ1-4, with D unresolved. CDR3 length: 15 amino acids. Germline V gene lookup returns CDR1 SNHLY and CDR2 FYNNEI. V lost 7 bases and J lost 4, with 16 bases in between. The chain's CDR3 is CASNNLKGLNEKLFF. CDR3 nucleotides: TGTGCCAGCAATAATCTGAAAGGACTTAATGAAAAACTGTTTTTT.

The J gene is TRBJ1-3, the V gene TRBV27, with 9 bases lining up with TRBD1. V lost 8 bases to trimming and J lost 6 bases; unmatched junction nucleotides: 5. CDR3 length equals 13 residues. Germline V CDR1 and CDR2: MNHEY, SMNVEV (reference sequence). CDR3 sequence (DNA): TGTGCCAGCGGGCGGGACAGGGCAAACACCATATATTTT. This sequence encodes CASGRDRANTIYF.

The chain combines TRBV5-1 with TRBJ2-3, with D possibly matching TRBD2 (5 bases). Germline V gives CDR1 SGHRS, CDR2 YFSETQ. The length of the CDR3 is 14 residues. The V gene lost 5 bases and the J gene lost 6 bases, with 16 bases spanning the gap. The CDR3 sequence: CASRRAQERDTQYF. Here the CDR3 DNA reads TGCGCCAGCAGGCGGGCTCAAGAACGCGATACGCAGTATTTT.

This rearrangement joins TRBV18 to TRBJ2-1; D perhaps matches TRBD2 (5 bases). The CDR3 runs to 14 residues. The V end lost 3 bases, the J end lost 0 bases, and 6 bases lay between the germline ends. Germline V CDR1 and CDR2: KGHSH, LQKENI. DNA of the CDR3: TGTGCCAGCTCACCTGCGGGCTCCTACAATGAGCAGTTCTTC. This codes for CASSPAGSYNEQFF.

The chain employs TRBV7-2 and TRBJ1-4, with D possibly matching TRBD1 (6 bases). The V and J ends lost 5 bases and 4 bases respectively, with 23 bases between them. CDR1 and CDR2 from the germline V gene are SGHTA and FQGNSA. This CDR3 region has 18 residues. This CDR3 reads CASSLVHKGGDFNEKLFF. The CDR3 DNA reads TGTGCCAGCAGCCTAGTACACAAGGGGGGGGACTTTAATGAAAAACTGTTTTTT.

V gene TRBV7-8 combines with J gene TRBJ1-4; D ambiguous. The CDR3 covers 16 residues. Germline V gene lookup returns CDR1 SGHVS and CDR2 FQNEAQ. V lost 3 bases to trimming and J lost 12 bases, with 23 bases between them. As DNA, the CDR3 is TGTGCCAGCAGCTTCCTTCCAGTAAACGCCCCAATTGAACTGTTTTTT. Its translation is CASSFLPVNAPIELFF.

This rearrangement joins TRBV11-2 to TRBJ2-2, with a weak D call TRBD1 (5 bases). Germline V CDR1 and CDR2: SGHAT, FQNNGV. Deletions cut 0 bases from V and 3 bases from J, with 11 bases between. CDR3 size: 16 residues. Here the CDR3 reads CASSLEGVRDTGELFF. The CDR3 nucleotides are TGTGCCAGCAGCTTAGAAGGGGTTCGTGACACCGGGGAGCTGTTTTTT.

V and J are TRBV6-5 and TRBJ2-3, with a weak D call TRBD1 (6 bases). V was shortened by 6 bases and J by 11 bases, with 15 bases between the two germline ends. Germline CDR1 MNHEY, CDR2 SVGAGI. The CDR3 is 12 residues long. Written as DNA, the CDR3 is TGTGCCAGCAGAGACTGGACAGCCCGGCAGTATTTT. Protein: CASRDWTARQYF.

The chain employs TRBV7-9 and TRBJ1-4; the D is unclear. In germline, CDR1 is SEHNR, CDR2 FQNEAQ (reference sequence). The V and J ends lost 5 bases and 4 bases respectively, with 11 bases between them. CDR3 size: 14 residues. CDR3 amino acids: CASSGIGGNEKLFF. The CDR3 nucleotides are TGTGCCAGCAGCGGTATCGGTGGTAATGAAAAACTGTTTTTT. Using reference TRBV7-9 and TRBJ1-4 for the parts outside the CDR3, the full variable domain is DTGVSQNPRHKITKRGQNVTFRCDPISEHNRLYWYRQTLGQGPEFLTYFQNEAQLEKSRLLSDRFSAERPKGSFSTLEIQRTEQGDSAMYLCASSGIGGNEKLFFGSGTQLSVL.

This clone has just one count. The rearrangement links TRBV30 to TRBJ2-5; TRBD1 might be the D (6 bases). The CDR3 contains 14 residues. Between the trimmed V and J ends, which lost 2 bases and 1 base, there was a span of 11 bases. Germline assignment: CDR1 GTSNPN and CDR2 SVGIG (reference sequence). The CDR3 nucleotides are TGTGCCTGGAGTTTAAGGGACACCCAAGAGACCCAGTACTTC. It codes for CAWSLRDTQETQYF.

The rearrangement links TRBV2 to TRBJ2-5; unclear D gene. Germline CDR1 and CDR2: SNHLY and FYNNEI. CDR3 length: 13 residues. The V end lost 4 bases, the J end lost 4 bases, and 10 bases lay between the germline ends. In DNA, the CDR3 is TGTGCCAGCAGTGGTGAGACACGAGAGACCCAGTACTTC. Amino acid sequence: CASSGETRETQYF.

The chain joins TRBV27 to TRBJ1-5; tentatively, D is TRBD1 (5 bases). This CDR3 spans 14 amino acids. The germline V gene has CDR1 MNHEY and CDR2 SMNVEV (reference sequence). The V and J ends lost 2 bases and 6 bases respectively, with 11 bases between them. The CDR3 spells CASSLQGLGQPQHF. The CDR3 nucleotides read TGTGCCAGCAGTTTACAGGGTTTAGGTCAGCCCCAGCATTTT.

V is TRBV9 and J is TRBJ2-3; D uncertain. Germline V lookup: CDR1 SGDLS, CDR2 YYNGEE. The CDR3 runs 13 residues. Deletions cut 2 bases from V and 5 bases from J, with 9 bases between. The CDR3 protein is CASSVQTEDTQYF. The CDR3 DNA follows: TGTGCCAGCAGCGTCCAGACTGAAGATACGCAGTATTTT. The full variable domain, its missing parts supplied by reference TRBV9 and TRBJ2-3, is DSGVTQTPKHLITATGQRVTLRCSPRSGDLSVYWYQQSLDQGLQFLIQYYNGEERAKGNILERFSAQQFPDLHSELNLSSLELGDSALYFCASSVQTEDTQYFGPGTRLTVL.

For this clone: At one end the junction does not follow the germline gene, possibly because of a read error. This sequence joins TRBV9 and TRBJ2-2; a weak D match, TRBD2 (6 bases). The CDR3 has 15 residues. Germline loops: CDR1 SGDLS, CDR2 YYNGEE. CDR3 sequence reads: CASSARGAGTRELFF. For the CDR3, the DNA is TGTGCCAGCAGCGCTCGCGGGGCGGGCACCAGGGAGCTGTTTTTT.